These 11 T cell receptor beta chains share one sample of origin, sequenced in a study of OX40 agonist ivuxolimab in advanced cancers. Clones were sequenced by immunoSEQ multiplex PCR, and TCRdb holds only the in-frame ones, with some missing. Of around 69,000 clones listed, 85% are singletons. This sample comprised CD4+ or CD8+ T cells sorted from blood, obtained in a trial of the OX40 agonist ivuxolimab. These receptors were obtained from an adult with an advanced solid tumor such as melanoma, head and neck, liver or kidney cancer.

This clone was observed a single time. The gene calls are TRBV7-8 and TRBJ2-6; tentatively, D is TRBD1 (5 bases). The CDR3 spans 18 residues. From germline, CDR1 is SGHVS and CDR2 FQNEAQ. The V end lost 5 bases, the J end lost 2 bases, and 19 bases lay between the germline ends. The CDR3 reads CASSRRQGREAGANVLTF. The CDR3 bases are TGTGCCAGCAGCCGACGTCAGGGCAGGGAAGCTGGGGCCAACGTCCTGACTTTC.

The chain uses TRBV4-2 and TRBJ1-2; tentatively, D is TRBD1 (6 bases). V shed 0 bases and J shed 4 bases, with 24 bases lying between them. Germline V gene sequence: CDR1 LGHNA, CDR2 YNFKEQ. The CDR3 spans 19 residues. The CDR3 DNA reads TGTGCCAGCAGCCAAGATAACTTGGGGGCCTCTGTGATTTTCTATGGCTACACCTTC. This sequence encodes CASSQDNLGASVIFYGYTF.

CDR3 sequence reads: CASSYSGSRASETQYF. The CDR3 DNA follows: TGTGCCAGCAGTTACTCGGGTAGCAGGGCCTCGGAGACCCAGTACTTC. The chain carries TRBV6-5 and TRBJ2-5; TRBD1 might be the D (5 bases). With 0 bases removed from V and 5 bases from J, the gap between germline ends came to 16 bases. The CDR3 runs to 16 residues. Germline assignment: CDR1 MNHEY and CDR2 SVGAGI.

CDR3 amino acids: CASRTAGGTEAFF. The CDR3 nucleotides read TGTGCCAGTAGGACGGCTGGTGGCACTGAAGCTTTCTTT. V is TRBV19 and J is TRBJ1-1; the D is unclear. The V gene lost 6 bases and the J gene lost 4 bases, with 12 bases spanning the gap. The CDR3 is 13 residues long. Germline CDR1 is LNHDA and CDR2 is SQIVND (reference sequence).

The table lists this clone with a count of one. The V gene is TRBV6-6, the J gene TRBJ1-4, with TRBD1 matching over 9 bases. From germline, CDR1 is MNHNY and CDR2 SVGAGI (reference sequence). The CDR3 sequence is 14 residues long. The junction had 8 bases not matched to a gene; V was cut back by 5 bases and J by 10 bases. The CDR3 reads CASSPPPGQGKLFF. The CDR3 region has the DNA TGTGCCAGCAGTCCACCTCCGGGACAGGGAAAACTGTTTTTT.

This chain uses TRBV2 with TRBJ2-6, with D unclear. V lost 7 bases to trimming and J lost 4 bases, with 14 bases between them. Germline V CDR1 and CDR2: SNHLY, FYNNEI. This CDR3 spans 15 amino acids. CDR3 residues: CASTSPGAGANVLTF. The CDR3 region has the DNA TGTGCCAGCACATCGCCGGGTGCCGGGGCCAACGTCCTGACTTTC.

This rearrangement joins TRBV10-3 to TRBJ2-1; 14 positions agree with TRBD2. Trimming took 8 bases from V and 0 from J; bases not matched to a gene: 3. Germline assignment: CDR1 ENHRY and CDR2 SYGVKD. CDR3 length equals 16 residues. The CDR3 protein is CAIVGTSGSSYNEQFF. The CDR3 nucleotides are TGTGCCATCGTCGGGACTAGCGGGAGCTCCTACAATGAGCAGTTCTTC.

The chain carries TRBV6-5 and TRBJ2-7, with D tentatively TRBD1 (5 bases). Germline V gene lookup returns CDR1 MNHEY and CDR2 SVGAGI. The V gene lost 7 bases and the J gene lost 2 bases, with 12 bases spanning the gap. CDR3 length: 13 residues. The CDR3 is CASTQGRAYEQYF. The DNA of the CDR3 is TGTGCCAGCACCCAAGGCAGGGCCTACGAGCAGTACTTC.

The V gene is TRBV18, the J gene TRBJ1-1; 8 bases agree with TRBD1. The V and J ends lost 3 bases and 4 bases, in that order; junction bases with no gene match: 7. CDR1 KGHSH and CDR2 LQKENI come from the germline V gene. The CDR3 is 15 residues long. The CDR3 is CASSPGTGSGTEAFF. The CDR3 DNA follows: TGTGCCAGCTCACCCGGGACAGGATCTGGCACTGAAGCTTTCTTT.

This clone was recorded once. V and J are TRBV6-5 and TRBJ1-2; perhaps TRBD1 as D (6 bases). CDR3 size: 15 residues. Trimming took 0 bases from V and 4 from J, leaving 12 bases between them. Germline CDR1 reads MNHEY; CDR2 reads SVGAGI. Here the CDR3 reads CASSYSSGQPYGYTF. The CDR3 DNA sequence: TGTGCCAGCAGTTACTCGAGTGGACAGCCCTATGGCTACACCTTC.

This chain links TRBV6-5 with TRBJ1-5, with D maybe TRBD1 (5 bases). The CDR3 consists of 13 residues. Germline V gene lookup returns CDR1 MNHEY and CDR2 SVGAGI. The V and J ends lost 10 bases and 4 bases respectively, with 14 bases between them. The DNA of the CDR3 is TGTGCCATCGGGGCAGGGTTGAATCAGCCCCAGCATTTT. This gives the protein CAIGAGLNQPQHF.